These 29 T cell receptor beta chains share one sample of origin, sequenced in a study of Graves' ophthalmopathy and Graves' hyperthyroidism. The authors amplified TCR beta CDR3 regions from RNA transcripts. The library came from an HTBI-primed first-round RT-PCR and a second-round multiplex PCR. TCRdb analysed the multiplex PCR reads with MiXCR anew, one entry per CDR3 protein. The sample lists about half a million distinct CDR3 sequences, 13% to 15% occurring once. Material for sequencing was blood. Source of these receptors: a woman aged 25 to 39 with Graves' ophthalmopathy.

This clonotype was observed at least ten times. This sequence joins TRBV20-1 and TRBJ1-3, with TRBD1 matching over 10 bases. Germline lookup yields CDR1 DFQATT and CDR2 SNEGSKA (reference sequence). The length of the CDR3 is 15 residues. After removal of 4 bases from V and 4 bases from J, the junction contained 7 bases not matched to a gene. CDR3 in DNA: TGCAGTGCTACCTTGGAGGGACAGGGGGGAAACACCATATATTTT. Protein: CSATLEGQGGNTIYF.

This clonotype was counted ten times or more. The CDR3 DNA follows: TGTGCCAGCAGCCCTCGGGACGGGAGAGATGCTTTCTTT. This gives the protein CASSPRDGRDAFF. This sequence joins TRBV11-2 and TRBJ1-1; tentative D call: TRBD1 (5 bases). CDR1 is SGHAT, CDR2 FQNNGV, per germline. Trimming removed 5 bases at V and 11 bases at J, with 18 bases between. The CDR3 extends over 13 amino acids.

Ten or more counts support this clonotype. This sequence joins TRBV24-1 and TRBJ2-7, with TRBD1 identical over 9 bases. The CDR3 length is 13 residues. V trimming: 9 bases; J trimming: 7 bases; junction bases outside the gene matches: 9. Germline values: CDR1 KGHDR, CDR2 SFDVKD. The chain's CDR3 is CATGQGTIDEQYF. The CDR3 coding sequence is TGTGCCACCGGACAGGGGACTATTGATGAGCAGTACTTC.

Regarding this clonotype: A much more abundant neighbour one base away suggests this may be a read error. The chain uses TRBV30 and TRBJ1-2; perhaps TRBD1 as D (5 bases). This CDR3 region has 11 residues. CDR1 is GTSNPN, CDR2 SVGIG, per germline (reference sequence). The CDR3 sequence is CACSQGYGYAF. In DNA, the CDR3 is TGTGCCTGTTCGCAGGGATATGGCTACGCCTTC.

This clonotype showed up many times. The CDR3 DNA reads TGCGCCAGCAGCTTGGCCCCGGGACAGGGTTACGAGCAGTACTTC. As protein: CASSLAPGQGYEQYF. The chain has TRBV5-1 and TRBJ2-7; TRBD1 matches at 9 bases. Per the germline V gene, CDR1 is SGHRS and CDR2 is YFSETQ. The V gene end was trimmed by 0 bases and the J gene end by 4 bases; junction bases not matched to a gene: 5. This CDR3 has 15 residues.

The rearrangement uses TRBV19 and TRBJ2-7, with D possibly matching TRBD2 (5 bases). Per germline, CDR1 LNHDA and CDR2 SQIVND (reference sequence). The CDR3 runs 15 residues. V lost 6 bases to trimming and J lost 5 bases, with 20 bases between them. The CDR3 spells CASSRGRLGRHEQYF. CDR3 nucleotides: TGTGCCAGTAGCCGAGGGCGGTTGGGCCGCCACGAGCAGTACTTC.

This clonotype was seen repeatedly, ten times or more. J is TRBJ1-2 and V is TRBV27; 7 bases map to TRBD1. The length of the CDR3 is 13 residues. Trimming removed 6 bases from V and 8 bases from J; junction bases left unmatched: 9. CDR1 is MNHEY, CDR2 SMNVEV, per germline (reference sequence). The CDR3 protein is CASSLDRAGGYTF. The CDR3 DNA sequence: TGTGCCAGCAGCCTCGACAGGGCGGGCGGCTACACCTTC.

A remark on this clonotype: The junction does not match germline at one end; this may be a read error. This sequence joins TRBV15 and TRBJ1-2; no clear D. CDR1 and CDR2 from the germline V gene are LNHNV and YYDKDF (reference sequence). CDR3 size: 13 residues. In DNA, the CDR3 is TGTGTCACCAGCAGTTCCCGGACTGTTTTCTTCACCTTC. It yields the protein CVTSSSRTVFFTF.

The genes are TRBV20-1 and TRBJ1-5; TRBD1 is a possible D gene (5 bases). The CDR3 consists of 14 residues. CDR1 is DFQATT, CDR2 SNEGSKA, per germline (reference sequence). V was trimmed by 1 base and J by 7 bases, leaving 14 bases between them. The CDR3 loop is CSARGGLEGQPQHF. The CDR3 DNA follows: TGCAGTGCTAGAGGGGGCCTGGAGGGCCAGCCCCAGCATTTT.

The gene calls are TRBV12-3 or TRBV12-4 and TRBJ1-5; D gene uncertain. CDR3 size: 12 residues. The germline V and J ends were trimmed by 5 bases and 9 bases, with 11 bases remaining between them. DNA for the CDR3: TGTGCCAGCAGTGAACCTCCGGCGCCCCAGCATTTT. Encoded protein: CASSEPPAPQHF.

This clonotype was recorded a few times. The chain carries TRBV4-1 and TRBJ1-3; 8 nucleotides agree with TRBD1. The germline CDR1 and CDR2 sequences are MGHRA and YSYEKL. J gave up 1 base and V 3 bases, and 8 bases lay outside the gene matches. The CDR3 is made up of 17 amino acids. CDR3 nucleotide sequence: TGCGCCAGCAGCCATCCCCGGACAGGGAGGTCTGGAAACACCATATATTTT. Protein sequence: CASSHPRTGRSGNTIYF.

This clonotype was recorded at least ten times. This chain joins TRBV30 and TRBJ1-1, with D unresolved. The CDR3 is 11 amino acids. Trimming took off 5 bases at V and 5 bases at J, with 9 bases between the two ends. Germline V CDR1 and CDR2: GTSNPN, SVGIG (reference sequence). The CDR3 loop reads CAWEARTEAFF. In DNA form, the CDR3 reads TGTGCCTGGGAGGCCCGAACTGAAGCTTTCTTT.

The chain links TRBV19 to TRBJ1-6; the match to TRBD1 covers 7 bases. Per the germline V gene, CDR1 is LNHDA and CDR2 is SQIVND (reference sequence). The V segment lost 5 bases and the J segment 5 bases; nucleotides outside the gene matches: 6. There are 15 residues in the CDR3. The CDR3 sequence: CASSPTGVNNSPLHF. The CDR3 region has the DNA TGTGCCAGTAGTCCCACAGGGGTGAATAATTCACCCCTCCACTTT.

This clonotype was seen ten or more times. The J gene is TRBJ2-7, the V gene TRBV18; TRBD1 aligns across 10 bases. CDR3 size: 15 residues. The germline V gene has CDR1 KGHSH and CDR2 LQKENI. Unmatched junction bases numbered 10, after V lost 6 bases and J lost 5 bases. This chain's CDR3 is CASSRTGGAFHEQYF. The CDR3 DNA sequence: TGTGCCAGCTCCAGGACAGGGGGAGCTTTCCACGAGCAGTACTTC.

This clonotype was counted at least ten times. The DNA for the CDR3 is TGTGCCAGCAGTGAACTAGGGGGTAATGGCTACACCTTC. Protein: CASSELGGNGYTF. This chain links TRBV25-1 with TRBJ1-2, with D possibly matching TRBD1 (6 bases). This CDR3 contains 13 residues. V lost 2 bases and J 6 bases, leaving 10 bases between the germline ends. The germline gives CDR1 MGHDK, CDR2 SYGVNS.

This clonotype was observed at least ten times. V is TRBV20-1 and J is TRBJ2-5, with D possibly matching TRBD2 (6 bases). V was trimmed by 5 bases and J by 4 bases, leaving 20 bases between them. CDR1 DFQATT and CDR2 SNEGSKA come from the germline V gene (reference sequence). The CDR3 totals 15 residues. The CDR3 sequence is CSAGRDSGLVETQYF. In nucleotides, the CDR3 is TGCAGTGCTGGTAGGGACTCCGGCCTGGTAGAGACCCAGTACTTC.

This clonotype has at least ten counts. The V call is TRBV29-1, the J call TRBJ1-2; D is unresolved. Trimming took 6 bases from V and 4 from J, leaving 18 bases between them. The CDR3 has 14 amino acids. The germline V gene encodes CDR1 SQVTM and CDR2 ANQGSEA. The CDR3: CSVSLRRETYGYTF. The CDR3 nucleotides read TGCAGCGTGTCCCTCCGCCGGGAAACCTATGGCTACACCTTC. Drawing the rest from reference TRBV29-1 and TRBJ1-2, the complete variable domain is SAVISQKPSRDICQRGTSLTIQCQVDSQVTMMFWYRQQPGQSLTLIATANQGSEATYESGFVIDKFPISRPNLTFSTLTVSNMSPEDSSIYLCSVSLRRETYGYTFGSGTRLTVV.

In this sample, this clonotype turned up many times. The chain has TRBV19 and TRBJ1-1; weak D call: TRBD1 (5 bases). CDR3 size: 14 residues. V gave up 4 bases and J gave up 5 bases, with 14 bases separating them. Germline CDR1 LNHDA, CDR2 SQIVND (reference sequence). The CDR3 DNA reads TGTGCCAGTAGTAATGCCGGCGGGGGGACTGAAGCTTTCTTT. It codes for CASSNAGGGTEAFF.

This clonotype appeared a few times. This chain links TRBV20-1 with TRBJ2-5; no firm D call. CDR1 is DFQATT, CDR2 SNEGSKA, per germline (reference sequence). Trimming removed 7 bases from V and 0 bases from J, with 9 bases in between. CDR3 length: 12 residues. The CDR3 nucleotides are TGCAGTGGGGGTCGGTACCAAGAGACCCAGTACTTC. This gives the protein CSGGRYQETQYF.

This clonotype was counted many times. This chain links TRBV6-1 with TRBJ1-2, with D possibly being TRBD1 (5 bases). The V end was cut by 6 bases, the J end by 7 bases, with 15 bases between. The CDR3 has 13 residues. Germline V gives CDR1 MNHNS, CDR2 SASEGT. The CDR3 sequence: CASSPGGTSGYTF. The CDR3 nucleotides are TGTGCCAGCAGCCCCGGGGGGACCAGTGGCTACACCTTC.

A single count supports this clonotype. This sequence joins TRBV7-3 and TRBJ1-1; D may be TRBD1 (5 bases). The CDR3 runs 13 residues. In germline, CDR1 is SGHTA, CDR2 FQGTGA. The V end was cut by 4 bases, the J end by 7 bases, with 13 bases between. CDR3 sequence reads: CASSSEGQGEAFF. In DNA, the CDR3 is TGTGCCAGCAGCTCGGAGGGTCAGGGTGAAGCTTTCTTT.

The chain joins TRBV18 to TRBJ1-1; no clear D. From germline, CDR1 is KGHSH and CDR2 LQKENI. Trimming cost V 1 base and J 0 bases, with 15 bases left between them. CDR3 length: 17 amino acids. CDR3 protein: CASSPRHLLGMNTEAFF. Written as DNA, the CDR3 is TGTGCCAGCTCACCACGACACCTCTTAGGCATGAACACTGAAGCTTTCTTT.

This clonotype appeared a few times. The V and J genes are TRBV29-1 and TRBJ2-2; D remains unclear. From germline, CDR1 is SQVTM and CDR2 ANQGSEA. CDR3 length: 14 residues. V was cut by 5 bases and J by 1 base, with 11 bases left in between. The CDR3 region has the DNA TGCAGCGTTTTCTTTTGGGGGAACACCGGGGAGCTGTTTTTT. This sequence encodes CSVFFWGNTGELFF.

This clonotype was seen a handful of times. The J gene is TRBJ2-5, the V gene TRBV11-2; 11 bases line up with TRBD2. The V gene's germline CDR1 is SGHAT and CDR2 FQNNGV. CDR3 length equals 14 residues. The V segment lost 4 bases and the J segment 5 bases; nucleotides outside the gene matches: 3. CDR3 in amino acids: CASSSRLAGETQYF. The CDR3 nucleotides read TGTGCCAGCAGCTCCAGACTAGCGGGGGAGACCCAGTACTTC.

This clonotype was seen ten or more times. The rearrangement links TRBV5-6 to TRBJ1-5; D ambiguous. Germline V gene data show CDR1 as SGHDT and CDR2 as YYEEEE. There are 16 residues in the CDR3. Trimming took 2 bases from V and 0 from J, leaving 12 bases between them. This CDR3 is CASSLWSEDSNQPQHF. The CDR3, as DNA: TGTGCCAGCAGCTTATGGTCGGAAGATAGCAATCAGCCCCAGCATTTT.

The CDR3 spells CASTGGLGYTF. CDR3 coding DNA: TGTGCCAGCACCGGAGGGCTTGGCTACACCTTC. The gene calls are TRBV6-1 and TRBJ1-2; D is unresolved. The length of the CDR3 is 11 residues. Trimming removed 7 bases from V and 7 bases from J, with 10 bases in between. The V gene's germline CDR1 is MNHNS and CDR2 SASEGT.

Many counts were recorded for this clonotype. V is TRBV7-2 and J is TRBJ2-2; the D is unclear. The CDR3 totals 13 residues. Deletions cut 5 bases from V and 1 base from J, with 5 bases between. CDR1 and CDR2 (germline): SGHTA, FQGNSA. The CDR3 protein is CASSTKNTGELFF. The DNA for the CDR3 is TGTGCCAGCAGCACCAAGAACACCGGGGAGCTGTTTTTT.

Ten or more counts support this clonotype. The CDR3, as DNA: TGCAGTGCTCCCGACACTGAAGCTTTCTTT. Translating gives CSAPDTEAFF. The chain couples TRBV20-1 to TRBJ1-1; D remains ambiguous. Germline V gene lookup returns CDR1 DFQATT and CDR2 SNEGSKA (reference sequence). Trimming stripped 5 bases from V and 3 bases from J, with 4 bases between. The CDR3 runs to 10 residues.

This clonotype was counted many times. CDR3: CASSLRLRGTNSPLHF. CDR3 in DNA: TGCGCCAGCAGCTTGCGGTTGAGGGGGACTAATTCACCCCTCCACTTT. V and J are TRBV5-1 and TRBJ1-6; TRBD1 might be the D (6 bases). The CDR3 length is 16 residues. Trimming cost V 1 base and J 6 bases, with 14 bases left between them. Germline CDR1 SGHRS, CDR2 YFSETQ.